The subject of this entry is one TCR beta chain. Its specificity is not known. TCRdb's copy holds only in-frame clones and misses some; the assay was immunoSEQ multiplex PCR. This sample has about 150,000 clones; about nine tenths occur once, and the top ten carry 1.5% to 2%. The CDR3 is 13 residues long. Germline lookup yields CDR1 SGHTS and CDR2 YDEGEE. The V and J ends lost 3 bases and 5 bases respectively, with 8 bases between them. This record belongs to a study of T cell responses to AZD1222 COVID-19 vaccine. Broader study findings: None of the repertoires were sampled until the peak T cell response had passed. Per reports, nearly half of all spike-specific TCRs target regions that are unmutated in variants.

The clonotype originates from an adult in good health. The chain employs TRBV5-8 and TRBJ2-2, with D possibly matching TRBD2 (6 bases). This specimen consisted of peripheral blood, obtained on day 0 of AZD1222 vaccination. The CDR3 here is CASSSRGTGELFF. CDR3 in DNA: TGTGCCAGCAGCTCCCGGGGGACCGGGGAGCTGTTTTTT.